The T cell receptor (beta chain) described here comes from a study of shared clonotypes between healthy human individuals. Study-level information: Each donor contributed plates that comprised three CD4 naive, three CD4 memory, two CD8 naive and one CD8 memory.

Positive CCR7 selection of CD45RO-negative cells yielded the naive CD8 cells, and terminally differentiated effector memory CD45RA+ cells were excluded. Notes on this clone: Its matching antigen is unknown.

Whole-study findings and limits: Generally, naive subsets came out with larger estimated richness than memory subsets.

Some clones are missing from TCRdb's copy, which holds only in-frame ones; the method was immunoSEQ multiplex PCR. This sample has millions of clones, with about 92% found just once. CDR1 is SNHLY, CDR2 FYNNEI, per germline. The CDR3 contains 14 residues. Between the trimmed V and J ends, which lost 7 bases and 4 bases, there was a span of 16 bases. The sequencing sample was made of naive CD8+ T cells from PBMCs. The chain has TRBV2 and TRBJ1-1; the D gene is possibly TRBD1 (5 bases). This sequence was found in a man in his late teens or twenties in good health. Some clones in this sample may be carry-over from other donors' samples. CDR3 nucleotides: TGTGCCAGCATCGCACCCAGACAGCTCACTGAAGCTTTCTTT. The encoded protein is CASIAPRQLTEAFF. Full variable domain (missing parts from reference TRBV2 and TRBJ1-1): EPEVTQTPSHQVTQMGQEVILRCVPISNHLYFYWYRQILGQKVEFLVSFYNNEISEKSEIFDDQFSVERPDGSNFTLKIRSTKLEDSAMYFCASIAPRQLTEAFFGQGTRLTVV.